A selection of T cell receptor beta chains follows, all from one sample in a study of T cell repertoires in cytomegalovirus infection. TCRdb re-analysed the reads in MiXCR, keeping a single row per CDR3 protein. The sample has about 130,000 distinct CDR3 sequences; roughly 9% are singletons. The sample was PBMCs. These receptors were taken from a human donor in good health (CMV status not recorded). Some clones in this sample may be carry-over from other donors' samples. Each CDR3 is given with its conserved first and last residue. A D gene is named only where the DNA matches it firmly. The size entry is marked missing in some rows and otherwise reads once, few, many or a size class.

j_call	d_call	v_call	clone_size	cdr3_nt	cdr3_aa
TRBJ1-2	TRBD1	TRBV29-1	many	TGCAGCGGTGCCGGGGGACAGAACTATGGCTACACCTTC	CSGAGGQNYGYTF
TRBJ1-3	-	TRBV12-3/TRBV12-4	many	TGTGCCAGCAGTCCAACAGGAGCCTCTGGAAACACCATATATTTT	CASSPTGASGNTIYF
TRBJ1-1	-	TRBV6-2/TRBV6-3	-	TGTGCCAGCCTCCGGGGGGGGCTCGGGAACACTGAAGCTTTCTTT	CASLRGGLGNTEAFF
TRBJ2-2	-	TRBV19	many	TGTGCCAGTAGTATAGAAGGGCCTTACACCGGGGAGCTGTTTTTT	CASSIEGPYTGELFF
TRBJ1-1	TRBD1	TRBV5-6	-	TGTGCCAGCAGCGGACAGGGGATGATCCCTGAAGCTTTCTTT	CASSGQGMIPEAFF
TRBJ1-2	-	TRBV7-2	many	TGTGCCAGCACCCAAGGGGTGCAGGGGTTTAGTGGCTACACCTTC	CASTQGVQGFSGYTF
TRBJ1-2	-	TRBV19	many	TGTGCCAGTAATTTTTCCCCGGCAACGACTTATGGCTACACCTTC	CASNFSPATTYGYTF
TRBJ1-1	-	TRBV7-6	many	TGTGCCAGCAGCCCAGGGTCCGGAAACACTGAAGCTTTCTTT	CASSPGSGNTEAFF
TRBJ1-6	TRBD1	TRBV6-6	-	TGTGCCAGCAGTGCCGACAGGGTTCGTTCACCCCTCCACTTT	CASSADRVRSPLHF
TRBJ1-1	-	TRBV12-3/TRBV12-4	many	TGTGCCAGCAATTCTGCCCCCATTAACACTGAAGCTTTCTTT	CASNSAPINTEAFF
TRBJ2-5	TRBD2	TRBV2	many	TGTGCCAGCATCACGGGGGGAAACCAAGAGACCCAGTACTTC	CASITGGNQETQYF
TRBJ2-3	TRBD2	TRBV12-5	few	TGTGCTAGTGCCCAAGGGGCGGGGGACACAGATACGCAGTATTTT	CASAQGAGDTDTQYF
TRBJ2-3	-	TRBV7-2	many	TGTGCCAGCAGCAGACGCCTAGCGCACGGGACAGATACGCAGTATTTT	CASSRRLAHGTDTQYF
TRBJ2-3	-	TRBV7-2	many	TGTGCCAGCACCTTGAGAGGGAAGGGCTCAGATACGCAGTATTTT	CASTLRGKGSDTQYF
TRBJ1-5	-	TRBV12-3/TRBV12-4	many	TGTGCCAGCAGTTTAATCAGAAATCAGCCCCAGCATTTT	CASSLIRNQPQHF
TRBJ2-3	-	TRBV6-2/TRBV6-3	many	TGTGCCAGCAGTCCCGGACCCGTTAACCCGACAGATACGCAGTATTTT	CASSPGPVNPTDTQYF
TRBJ1-2	-	TRBV7-2	many	TGTGCCAGCAGCTTAGGTTTGCAGGGAGGCTACACCTTC	CASSLGLQGGYTF
TRBJ1-1	-	TRBV20-1	once	TGCAGTGCTAGAAGCACCGCGAACACTGAAGCTTTCTTT	CSARSTANTEAFF
TRBJ1-1	-	TRBV7-9	many	TGTGCCAGCAGCTCCTCGGTGGGAAGAAGTATCAGAGCTTTCTTT	CASSSSVGRSIRAFF
TRBJ1-5	TRBD1	TRBV29-1	-	TGCAGCGTCCCGGGACAGGGAGACGGTCAGCCCCAGCATTTT	CSVPGQGDGQPQHF
TRBJ2-5	-	TRBV28	many	TGTGCCAGCAGTAGAGGCGTCAGGGGTAGAGGAGAGACCCAGTACTTC	CASSRGVRGRGETQYF
TRBJ1-1	TRBD1	TRBV28	many	TGTGCCATCGGACAGGGGGCCTTCATGAACACTGAAGCTTTCTTT	CAIGQGAFMNTEAFF
TRBJ1-1	-	TRBV28	many	TGTGCCAGCAGATCCCAGGCGTTCAACACTGAAGCTTTCTTT	CASRSQAFNTEAFF
TRBJ2-7	-	TRBV11-2	many	TGTGCCAGCAGCTTAGATACAGGCCCCTACGAGCAGTACTTC	CASSLDTGPYEQYF
TRBJ2-2	-	TRBV25-1	many	TGTGCCAGCAGAGGGGGGCTGGACACCGGGGAGCTGTTTTTT	CASRGGLDTGELFF
TRBJ2-2	-	TRBV7-3	many	TGTGCCAGCAGCTTAGGGGTGGACACCGGGGAGCTGTTTTTT	CASSLGVDTGELFF
TRBJ1-4	-	TRBV11-2	many	TGTGCCAGCAGACGGTTATATGCAACTAATGAAAAACTGTTTTTT	CASRRLYATNEKLFF
TRBJ1-2	TRBD1	TRBV28	many	TGTGCCAGCAGCAATGACAGGGGATATGGCTACACCTTC	CASSNDRGYGYTF
TRBJ1-1	TRBD1	TRBV18	-	TGTGCCAGCTCACACGAACAGGGGGCGAGCACTGAAGCTTTCTTT	CASSHEQGASTEAFF
TRBJ2-3	TRBD1	TRBV2	few	TGTGCCAGCCAAGGGACAGACCTCACAGATACGCAGTATTTT	CASQGTDLTDTQYF
TRBJ2-1	-	TRBV11-3	many	TGTGCCAGCAGCTTAGATGGGGTGCGTACCTACAATGAGCAGTTCTTC	CASSLDGVRTYNEQFF
TRBJ2-7	TRBD1	TRBV29-1	-	TGCAGCGTTGAGACAGGGTACAACGAGCAGTACTTC	CSVETGYNEQYF
TRBJ1-6	TRBD1	TRBV28	many	TGTGCCAGCAGTTTAAGGACAGGGATTTCACCCCTCCACTTT	CASSLRTGISPLHF
TRBJ1-1	-	TRBV10-3	many	TGTGCCATCAGTCAGGGAGGAGGTAGGGCTTTCTTT	CAISQGGGRAFF
TRBJ1-1	-	TRBV25-1	-	TGTGCCAGCAAGGGGTCCGGGACGGCGAACACTGAAGCTTTCTTT	CASKGSGTANTEAFF
TRBJ1-5	-	TRBV7-2	many	TGTGCCAGCAGCTTTGAGGCGTACAGGGCGGGTCAGCCCCAGCATTTT	CASSFEAYRAGQPQHF
TRBJ1-1	-	TRBV19	few	TGTGCCAGTAATCCCAGGGCGAACACTGAAGCTTTCTTT	CASNPRANTEAFF
TRBJ2-1	TRBD2	TRBV7-9	many	TGTGCCAGCAGCGCACTAGCGGGGGGGAGAAGTGAGCAGTTCTTC	CASSALAGGRSEQFF
TRBJ2-3	-	TRBV2	many	TGTGCCAGCAGTGAAGTCTATGGGAGGTGGGGCACAGATACGCAGTATTTT	CASSEVYGRWGTDTQYF
TRBJ1-5	-	TRBV6-5	many	TGTGCCAGCAGTTACATCGGTCAGCCCCAGCATTTT	CASSYIGQPQHF
TRBJ2-3	-	TRBV20-1	-	TGCAGTGCTAGCGGGGGCCGGCAGGGGCAGTATTTT	CSASGGRQGQYF
TRBJ1-5	-	TRBV30	many	TGTGCCTGGAGTGTACTACTTGGTAGCAATCAGCCCCAGCATTTT	CAWSVLLGSNQPQHF